This TCR beta chain stems from a study of blood T cell repertoires in COVID-19. Study-wide background: Samples taken during acute and convalescent COVID-19 were collected in the United States, Italy and Spain.

Looked up from germline, CDR1 is LNHDA and CDR2 is SQIVND (reference sequence). With 3 bases clipped from V and 1 base from J, the junction kept 5 bases outside the gene matches. CDR3 size: 15 residues. Seattle patient enrollment occurred during active infection, with longitudinal follow-up thereafter. TCRdb's copy holds only in-frame clones and misses some; the assay was immunoSEQ multiplex PCR. The sample records around 190,000 clones, about 88% being singletons. The rearrangement links TRBV19 to TRBJ1-1, with 7 bases identical to TRBD1. The TCR was taken from a man aged 50 or older with COVID-19, enrolled during active disease. Sequencing input: peripheral blood. This CDR3 reads CASSIQGVTNTEAFF. The CDR3 bases are TGTGCCAGTAGTATCCAGGGGGTAACGAACACTGAAGCTTTCTTT.